Included here is one T cell receptor beta chain sequence, with context. This entry is derived from a study of breast tumors, draining lymph nodes, adjacent tissues. CDR1 and CDR2 (germline): LNHDA, SQIVND (reference sequence). The CDR3 covers 12 residues. V lost 4 bases to trimming and J lost 7 bases; unmatched junction nucleotides: 3. TCRdb independently ran MiXCR on the multiplex PCR reads; one entry per CDR3 protein. The table has some 25,000 distinct CDR3 sequences, about 70% seen once; the top ten hold more than 20%. This sequence originates from a female donor with breast cancer. Some clones in this sample may be carry-over from other donors' samples. The sample was tumor-adjacent breast tissue. The genes are TRBV19 and TRBJ1-2, with TRBD1 identical over 7 bases. The CDR3 DNA reads as TGTGCCAGTAGTAGGACAGGTACTGGCTACACCTTC. Translation: CASSRTGTGYTF. Full variable domain (remainder filled in from reference TRBV19 and TRBJ1-2): DGGITQSPKYLFRKEGQNVTLSCEQNLNHDAMYWYRQDPGQGLRLIYYSQIVNDFQKGDIAEGYSVSREKKESFPLTVTSAQKNPTAFYLCASSRTGTGYTFGSGTRLTVV.